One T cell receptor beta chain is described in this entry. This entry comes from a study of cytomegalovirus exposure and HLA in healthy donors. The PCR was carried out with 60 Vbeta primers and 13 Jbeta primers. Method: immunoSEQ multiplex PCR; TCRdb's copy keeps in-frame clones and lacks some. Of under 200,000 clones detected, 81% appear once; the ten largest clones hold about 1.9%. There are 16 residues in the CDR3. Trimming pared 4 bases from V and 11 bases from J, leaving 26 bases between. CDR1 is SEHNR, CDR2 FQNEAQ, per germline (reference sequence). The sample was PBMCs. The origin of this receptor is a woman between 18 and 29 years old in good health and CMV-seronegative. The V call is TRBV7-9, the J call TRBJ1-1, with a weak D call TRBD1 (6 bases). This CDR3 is CASSSLDSLPISEAFF. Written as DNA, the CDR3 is TGTGCCAGCAGCTCCCTGGACAGCCTTCCGATATCAGAGGCTTTCTTT.